This T cell receptor (beta chain) was retrieved from a study of cytomegalovirus exposure and HLA in healthy donors (dated by TCRdb to 2016 to 2017). Looking at the study overall: In an earlier analysis of under 750 of the donors, 250 to 350 Gb of sequence data and approximately 100 million unique TCR beta sequences from about 179 million T cells were reported. To predict cytomegalovirus infection status, the study combined high-throughput TCR immunosequencing, statistical association of individual TCRs with disease status, and machine learning. The number of typed donors differed by locus: about 629-640 for A, B, C, DRB1 and DQB1; 500 to 550 for DQA1; some 610 for DPA1; and some 430 for DPB1. Donor age, sex, ethnicity and CMV serostatus were collected together with the repertoire data. The study aimed to test whether signatures of past pathogen exposure could be identified by cataloging public T cell receptors. In a later genetic analysis, genome-wide SNP genotypes for 398 of the 666 donors were used, and that subset was treated as a discovery cohort. Among the roughly 400 genotyped donors, approximately 77% belonged to the genetic ancestry cluster associated with self-reported Caucasian donors. An early release covering around 630 HLA-typed donors comprised 250 to 350 gigabases of sequencing data and about 90 million unique TCR sequences. About five DR-DQ haplotypes were handled as single units for association and clustering, since linkage in the cohort was strong. Class I and class II HLA loci were covered by the typing at four-digit resolution. Besides the first cohort of approximately 670 subjects, a separate validation cohort made up of around 120 different subjects was used. To study patterns of TCR occurrence, a later analysis re-analyzed previously published TCR beta repertoires from several hundred donors and added high-resolution HLA genotyping. In an earlier analysis of around 540 of the donors, high-throughput TCR beta sequencing was used to judge whether each TCR beta V gene segment behaved as functional or pseudogenic. All discovery cohort repertoires had been generated on a single sequencing platform. Rather than using new phenotypic data, the later analysis identified candidate immune exposures from TCR beta sequences and from how often those sequences occurred across donors. On average, 235,054 unique TCR beta nucleotide sequences were sequenced per donor among roughly 430 genotyped donors of the cohort, with roughly 18% of those sequences being non-productive. The study profiled the T cell repertoires of 500 to 800 subjects by immunosequencing and related them to cytomegalovirus serostatus. Study-level results and caveats: While some public TCRs were present in many individuals, most TCR sequences turned up only very rarely across donors. It was suggested by the authors that the approach could potentially be generalized to other disease states and immunological phenotypes. At a false discovery rate of 0.05, a later analysis linked fewer than 20,000 TCR beta sequences to specific HLA alleles. Because some donors lacked HLA typing at each locus, the association tests relied only on the typed subset. The earlier analysis of 587 of the donors excluded 15 to 20 rarely observed V segments, including chromosome 9 orphons, because counts were too low. Immune exposure information for the cohort was limited to CMV serostatus. A later analysis found that TCR association rates varied across HLA loci, with DRB1 alleles showing the most associated TCRs and HLA-C alleles the fewest. V-gene and J-gene trimming of TCR beta chains was associated with a missense DCLRE1C variant in a later genetic analysis, and the association was replicated in an independent cohort. A later genetic analysis reported fewer N-insertions in productive TCRs among donors in an Asian-associated ancestry cluster than the approximately 700-donor mean. The classifier was reported to diagnose cytomegalovirus status with high specificity and sensitivity in both the original cohort and the validation cohort. The sequencing pipeline was judged likely to have produced a cluster of highly shared sequence variants as a technical artifact. Roughly uniform sequencing depth across donors was assumed in presence/absence analyses, although this assumption may not hold. When HLA alleles, especially DR and DQ, strongly co-occurred, attributing TCR associations to individual alleles was difficult. The study gave a list of 150 to 200 TCR beta chains associated with cytomegalovirus. In vitro tests confirmed that three of the cytomegalovirus-associated TCR beta chains recognize cytomegalovirus antigens. In a later analysis, HLA-associated TCR beta chains were found to be more clonally expanded and to have lower generation probabilities than equally common non-associated chains. Some IMGT-functional V segments, including TRBV6-2 and TRBV6-3, could not be distinguished by the 87-base-pair reads and were therefore excluded. In this cohort, only TCR beta chains were sequenced, and detectable features were limited by the absence of alpha or paired-chain data. Broadly in line with IMGT annotations, most TCR beta V segments showed up in productive rearrangements about 90% or about 30% of the time in an earlier analysis of several hundred of the donors. In a later analysis, several top co-occurrence clusters were reported to appear linked to parvovirus B19, influenza, CMV and Epstein-Barr virus. Most CMV-associated TCR beta chains appeared to be HLA-restricted in a later analysis, and the HLA associations seemed to be driven largely by CMV exposure. A further reported finding was that TCR beta sequences accurately predicted the HLA-A and HLA-B alleles for most subjects in the first cohort. Linkage disequilibrium might explain the correlated functional status among segregating V segments, but an unknown experimental factor could not be ruled out.

From the germline V gene, CDR1 is SGHRS and CDR2 is YFSETQ. The junction shows trimming of 3 bases on V and 5 bases on J, and the gene matches do not reach 2 bases of it. From the cysteine through the phenylalanine, the CDR3 covers 13 amino acids. The entry retains the CDR3 DNA only, 39 bases that are in frame from base 1. In the case of this clone: The antigen it recognizes is unknown. Within one base of it there is no much larger clone, and no base qualities were kept.

Library generation was performed with the immunoSEQ multiplex PCR assay. For the multiplex PCR, a mixture combining 60 forward primers for TCR Vbeta segments and 13 reverse primers for TCR Jbeta segments was used. A multiplex PCR assay on genomic DNA amplified the CDR3 region of rearranged TCR beta genes. Amplified TCR beta libraries were sequenced as 87-base-pair reads on the Illumina HiSeq System. The original methods were these. In a later analysis, 80 million or so unique TCR beta chains were counted across the roughly 700 repertoires, and roughly 11 million of these chains were shared by at least two donors. Raw reads were error-corrected and collapsed into unique sequences by a nearest-neighbor algorithm in which closely related sequences were merged to remove PCR and sequencing errors. Alignment of CDR3 sequences to IMGT reference sequences was used to assign V, D and J gene segments. Each retained sequence needed at least a six-nucleotide match to both a V gene segment and a J gene segment. Rearrangements were classified as productive when the CDR3 lacked stop codons and remained in frame with V and J, and all other rearrangements were classified as non-productive. CDR3 was defined by IMGT convention, running from the second conserved V-encoded cysteine to the conserved J-encoded phenylalanine. Sequences without an unambiguous match to a single V gene segment were excluded from the earlier analysis of about 640 of the donors. An earlier analysis of some 610 of the donors called V segments functional above 56.7% productive rearrangements and segregating when the between-donor standard deviation exceeded 5%. A statistical classification framework was built to diagnose cytomegalovirus status from the catalog of TCR beta chain sequences. A later analysis assigned V and J genes by comparing TCR nucleotide sequences with IMGT/GENE-DB human TR gene sequences. In a later analysis, CDR3 sequences and most-parsimonious VDJ recombination scenarios were assigned using the TCRdist pipeline. A later analysis defined each TCR beta chain by its CDR3 amino acid sequence plus V-gene family, and excluded reads lacking a unique V-gene family. In a later analysis, 450 to 600 highly shared, low-generation-probability nucleotide sequences were removed to address suspected cross-contamination and a sequencing artifact. For each public chain, a later analysis derived a clonal expansion index from normalized ranks of inferred template counts within each repertoire. In a later analysis, generation probabilities were computed using a VDJ recombination model fitted to out-of-frame rearrangements, and the results were checked against IGoR. In a later analysis, hypergeometric tests were used to score TCR-TCR, TCR-HLA and TCR-CMV co-occurrence, with a repertoire-size bias correction applied to TCR pairs. In a later analysis, false discovery rates were estimated by permuting HLA or CMV assignments 20 times. In a later analysis, co-occurring TCRs were grouped using DBSCAN, and TCRdist sequence similarity was added for clustering within HLA-allele-positive subsets. Repertoires with fewer than 30,000 or more than 120,000 public chains, plus five repertoires with anomalous nucleotide sharing, were excluded from co-occurrence clustering. TCRdb stores this immuneACCESS table with in-frame sequences only. Part of the clones is absent; in the studies checked, under half of the shortfall reflects unresolved V genes, and no reason is known for the rest. V and J calls plus clone size are reproduced from that table; the DNA served to infer D and trimming. This sample has approximately 97,000 clones in its table, and roughly 73% of those were observed once. The top ten clones comprise roughly 3.5% of the sample.

The cohort was made up of under 800 healthy bone marrow donors. All cohort members were sampled while nominally healthy, although unrecorded immune exposures were likely present. The donor was CMV seronegative and belonged to the group of over 350 seronegative cohort members. Each donor provided a peripheral blood sample, and peripheral blood mononuclear cells were used for TCR beta sequencing. Genomic DNA extraction from the blood cell samples was performed with the Qiagen DNeasy Blood Extraction Kit. The rearrangement combines TRBV5-1 with TRBJ1-1; a stretch of 9 junction bases matches TRBD1. The origin of this receptor is a middle-aged man in good health and CMV-seronegative. Sequences were obtained from PBMCs. The CDR3 protein sequence reads: CASSYGQGTEAFF. Here is the DNA: TGCGCCAGCAGCTATGGACAGGGGACTGAAGCTTTCTTT.